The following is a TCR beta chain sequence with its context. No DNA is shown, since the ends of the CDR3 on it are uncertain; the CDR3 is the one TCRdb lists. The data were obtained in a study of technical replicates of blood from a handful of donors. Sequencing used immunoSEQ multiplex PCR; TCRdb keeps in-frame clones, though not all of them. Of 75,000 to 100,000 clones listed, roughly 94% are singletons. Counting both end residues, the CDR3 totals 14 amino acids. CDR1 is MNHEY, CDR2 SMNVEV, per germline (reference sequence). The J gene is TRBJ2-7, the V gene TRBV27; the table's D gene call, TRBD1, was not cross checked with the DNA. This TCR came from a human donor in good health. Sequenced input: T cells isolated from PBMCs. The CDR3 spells CASSSSTGKYEQYF.